This TCR beta chain was sequenced during a study of somatic mutations in cytotoxic T cells in rheumatoid arthritis. This CDR3 is built from 14 residues. Trimming stripped 1 base from V and 7 bases from J, with 11 bases between. CDR1 and CDR2 (germline): SGHRS, YFSETQ. Sequencing was performed with immunoSEQ multiplex PCR; in TCRdb, only in-frame clones are kept and a portion is missing. The repertoire holds 5,500 to 6,500 clones, 78% seen once, with about 28% in the top ten. This receptor was taken from an adult with rheumatoid arthritis. The chain links TRBV5-1 to TRBJ1-4; no clear D. The sample comprised CD8+ T cells sorted from blood. CDR3 loop: CASSLKGLTEKLFF. CDR3 DNA sequence: TGCGCCAGCAGCTTGAAGGGTTTGACTGAAAAACTGTTTTTT.